This TCR beta chain was captured in a study of T cell changes during pregnancy in multiple sclerosis. The CDR3 loop spans 13 amino acids. Germline CDR1 SGHVS, CDR2 FNYEAQ. Trimming at V came to 4 bases and at J to 3 bases, leaving 2 bases not matched to a gene. Generated by immunoSEQ multiplex PCR, the TCRdb table keeps only in-frame clones and is missing some. The sample records tens of thousands of clones, about nine tenths being singletons. The chain combines TRBV7-6 with TRBJ2-5, with TRBD1 matching over 7 bases. The specimen was peripheral blood, collected before pregnancy. This receptor was identified in a female donor with multiple sclerosis, enrolled in a pregnancy study. The CDR3 is CASSSGTEETQYF. CDR3 nucleotide sequence: TGTGCCAGCAGCTCCGGGACAGAAGAGACCCAGTACTTC.